This entry concerns a single T cell receptor (beta chain). The source of the sample is a study of Tregs in tolerant kidney transplant recipients. The table came from immunoSEQ multiplex PCR; TCRdb's copy has only in-frame clones and leaves some out. The table lists under 95,000 clones, roughly 90% of them singletons. Before regulatory T cell sorting, thawed PBMCs rested overnight at 37°C in approximately 200 IU/ml IL-2. CDR3 size: 16 residues. CDR1 SGHRS and CDR2 YFSETQ come from the germline V gene. V lost 4 bases and J 0 bases, leaving 14 bases between the germline ends. This clonotype originated in a human donor who received a combined kidney and bone marrow transplant. The source was Tregs from blood, collected before the transplant. The J gene is TRBJ1-3, the V gene TRBV5-1; tentatively, D is TRBD1 (5 bases). The CDR3 region has the DNA TGCGCCAGCAGCCGTGGAGCAGGGAGCTCTGGAAACACCATATATTTT. Its protein is CASSRGAGSSGNTIYF.